The 18 T cell receptor beta chains reported below all come from one sample, sequenced in a study of T cell responses to AZD1222 COVID-19 vaccine. Profiling relied on immunoSEQ multiplex PCR, and the TCRdb table lists in-frame clones only, not all of them. The data contain 110,000 or so clones, roughly 84% of them singletons. The sequencing here drew on peripheral blood, taken 28 days after the second AZD1222 dose. These receptors were obtained from an adult who received the AZD1222 COVID-19 vaccine.

V and J are TRBV27 and TRBJ2-2; a possible D gene is TRBD2 (5 bases). Germline V CDR1 and CDR2: MNHEY, SMNVEV (reference sequence). Trimming cost V 5 bases and J 10 bases, with 11 bases left between them. The length of the CDR3 is 12 residues. In DNA, the CDR3 is TGTGCCAGCAGTCCTTCGGGGTTGGAGCTGTTTTTT. Its protein product is CASSPSGLELFF.

The chain uses TRBV28 and TRBJ2-5, with D possibly being TRBD1 or TRBD2 (5 bases each). CDR3 length equals 15 residues. Germline V gives CDR1 MDHEN, CDR2 SYDVKM. V was shortened by 6 bases and J by 4 bases, with 18 bases between the two germline ends. DNA for the CDR3: TGTGCCAGCAGAAACGAGTTCGGGGCGGGAGAGACCCAGTACTTC. Translating it yields CASRNEFGAGETQYF.

This clone came up once. J is TRBJ2-7 and V is TRBV19; no reliable D call. V gave up 3 bases and J gave up 6 bases, with 12 bases separating them. There are 13 residues in the CDR3. Germline V gives CDR1 LNHDA, CDR2 SQIVND (reference sequence). In nucleotides, the CDR3 is TGTGCCAGTAGTATCGGGTCTTCGTCCGAGCAGTACTTC. Translated: CASSIGSSSEQYF.

The chain employs TRBV9 and TRBJ2-4; TRBD2 matches at 9 bases. The CDR3 is 17 residues long. Per the germline V gene, CDR1 is SGDLS and CDR2 is YYNGEE. The trim removed 4 bases at V and 3 bases at J, leaving 11 bases unmatched. The CDR3 loop is CASSPLRSGSFKNIQYF. As DNA, the CDR3 is TGTGCCAGCAGCCCCCTTCGTAGCGGGAGTTTCAAAAACATTCAGTACTTC. Variable domain in full (rest from reference TRBV9 and TRBJ2-4): DSGVTQTPKHLITATGQRVTLRCSPRSGDLSVYWYQQSLDQGLQFLIQYYNGEERAKGNILERFSAQQFPDLHSELNLSSLELGDSALYFCASSPLRSGSFKNIQYFGAGTRLSVL.

V gene TRBV11-1 combines with J gene TRBJ1-5; 8 positions match TRBD1. This CDR3 has 14 residues. The trim removed 5 bases at V and 6 bases at J, leaving 6 bases unmatched. Germline V gene lookup returns CDR1 SGHAT and CDR2 FQDESV (reference sequence). CDR3 DNA: TGTGCCAGCAGCCTGACAGGGGACGGTCAGCCCCAGCATTTT. Translating gives CASSLTGDGQPQHF.

V is TRBV7-2 and J is TRBJ1-1; D gene ambiguous. Germline loops: CDR1 SGHTA, CDR2 FQGNSA. The ends were cut back, 5 bases at V and 7 bases at J, with 20 bases in the middle. There are 15 residues in the CDR3. The CDR3 DNA follows: TGTGCCAGCAGCACACCCGGGCGTGTTACCGGTGAAGCTTTCTTT. This gives the protein CASSTPGRVTGEAFF.

V usage is TRBV6-2 or TRBV6-3 and J usage is TRBJ2-3, with a tentative D call TRBD2 (6 bases). Trimming cost V 0 bases and J 6 bases, with 13 bases left between them. This CDR3 has 15 amino acids. Germline CDR1 MNHEY, CDR2 SVGEGT. Here the CDR3 reads CASSYSTRGSDTQYF. In nucleotides, the CDR3 is TGTGCCAGCAGTTACTCGACGCGGGGTTCGGATACGCAGTATTTT.

This rearrangement joins TRBV13 to TRBJ1-4; D unresolved. Germline CDR1 and CDR2: PRHDT and FYEKMQ (reference sequence). The CDR3 runs 11 residues. Trimming cost V 0 bases and J 8 bases, with 1 base left between them. The CDR3 sequence: CASSLGEKLFF. In nucleotides, the CDR3 is TGTGCCAGCAGCTTAGGAGAAAAACTGTTTTTT. The whole variable domain, filled in from reference TRBV13 and TRBJ1-4, reads AAGVIQSPRHLIKEKRETATLKCYPIPRHDTVYWYQQGPGQDPQFLISFYEKMQSDKGSIPDRFSAQQFSDYHSELNMSSLELGDSALYFCASSLGEKLFFGSGTQLSVL.

This clone was seen only a few times. The rearrangement uses TRBV9 and TRBJ2-2; D not certain. V was clipped by 0 bases and J by 4 bases, with 1 base between them. CDR1 is SGDLS and CDR2 is YYNGEE in the germline V gene. CDR3 length equals 12 residues. CDR3 protein: CASSVVTGELFF. For the CDR3, the DNA is TGTGCCAGCAGCGTAGTCACCGGGGAGCTGTTTTTT.

V usage is TRBV15 and J usage is TRBJ2-1, with 11 positions matching TRBD2. Germline lookup yields CDR1 LNHNV and CDR2 YYDKDF (reference sequence). V gave up 3 bases and J gave up 4 bases; unmatched junction bases: 2. The CDR3 is 15 residues long. CDR3 sequence: CATSSGTSGYNEQFF. DNA of the CDR3: TGTGCCACCAGCAGTGGGACTAGCGGTTACAATGAGCAGTTCTTC.

The V and J genes are TRBV6-4 and TRBJ1-6; TRBD1 might be the D (5 bases). The germline gives CDR1 MRHNA, CDR2 SNTAGT. V lost 5 bases, J lost 5 bases, and 10 bases lay in between. The CDR3 runs 14 residues. The CDR3 is CASSRGSDNSPLHF. In DNA form, the CDR3 reads TGTGCCAGCAGTAGGGGTTCGGATAATTCACCCCTCCACTTT.

The V and J genes are TRBV9 and TRBJ2-1, with 7 bases matching TRBD1. Germline assignment: CDR1 SGDLS and CDR2 YYNGEE. Germline trimming cut 1 base from V and 5 bases from J; bases unmatched to any gene: 0. The CDR3 is 13 amino acids. CDR3 in DNA: TGTGCCAGCAGCGTACAGGGGGACAATGAGCAGTTCTTC. It translates to CASSVQGDNEQFF.

The CDR3 coding sequence is TGTGCCAGCATTCGGGGGGAGGGGACAGATACGCAGTATTTT. Residues: CASIRGEGTDTQYF. The chain links TRBV28 to TRBJ2-3; 7 bases are shared with TRBD2. The trim removed 7 bases at V and 3 bases at J, leaving 7 bases unmatched. The CDR3 covers 14 residues. Per the germline V gene, CDR1 is MDHEN and CDR2 is SYDVKM.

The rearrangement uses TRBV24-1 and TRBJ2-7, with TRBD1 as a possible D gene (5 bases). With 1 base removed from V and 6 bases from J, the gap between germline ends came to 9 bases. CDR1 and CDR2 from the germline V gene are KGHDR and SFDVKD. The CDR3 is made up of 13 amino acids. In DNA form, the CDR3 reads TGTGCCACCAGTGATTTAGACAGTAGCGAGCAGTACTTC. Its translation: CATSDLDSSEQYF.

The rearrangement uses TRBV9 and TRBJ2-7; tentatively, D is TRBD2 (5 bases). The CDR3 is made up of 15 amino acids. Germline V gives CDR1 SGDLS, CDR2 YYNGEE. V lost 0 bases and J lost 2, with 12 bases in between. The CDR3 region is CASSVDPGSTYEQYF. The CDR3 DNA reads as TGTGCCAGCAGCGTAGACCCGGGATCGACCTACGAGCAGTACTTC.

The table lists this clone with a few counts. The gene calls are TRBV29-1 and TRBJ1-1, with unresolved D. The V gene's germline CDR1 is SQVTM and CDR2 ANQGSEA. This CDR3 is 14 amino acids long. Trimming took 4 bases from V and 7 from J, leaving 19 bases between them. In DNA form, the CDR3 reads TGCAGCGTTGGAATGGGCGCAGACTTAGGTGAAGCTTTCTTT. Translating gives CSVGMGADLGEAFF. The full variable domain, with the rest looked up from reference TRBV29-1 and TRBJ1-1, is SAVISQKPSRDICQRGTSLTIQCQVDSQVTMMFWYRQQPGQSLTLIATANQGSEATYESGFVIDKFPISRPNLTFSTLTVSNMSPEDSSIYLCSVGMGADLGEAFFGQGTRLTVV.

CDR3 loop: CASSVGQNEQFF. In nucleotides, the CDR3 is TGTGCCAGCAGCGTAGGGCAGAATGAGCAGTTCTTC. The gene calls are TRBV9 and TRBJ2-1; D is ambiguous. Deletions cut 0 bases from V and 7 bases from J, with 5 bases between. The germline CDR1 and CDR2 sequences are SGDLS and YYNGEE. The CDR3 runs to 12 residues.

This chain links TRBV5-1 with TRBJ2-1, with TRBD1 matching 7 bases. The ends lost 2 bases at V and 7 bases at J; junction bases unmatched: 9. CDR1 and CDR2 from the germline V gene are SGHRS and YFSETQ. The CDR3 length is 15 residues. CDR3 region: CASSFSGTDWNEQFF. The CDR3 DNA sequence: TGCGCCAGCAGCTTTTCTGGGACAGACTGGAATGAGCAGTTCTTC.